A selection of T cell receptor beta chains follows, all from one sample in a study of T cells in tumors after PD-1 blockade. The assay was immunoSEQ multiplex PCR, and TCRdb's table has in-frame clones only and misses some. The data show approximately 46,000 clones, with about four fifths seen just once and approximately 15% held by the top ten. Material: PBMCs, obtained before anti-PD-1 treatment. All receptors derive from a human donor with basal cell carcinoma. Both conserved end residues are part of each CDR3. A D gene is named only where the DNA matches it firmly. Rows may omit the clone size; those that give it use once, few, many or a size class.

d_call,clone_size,j_call,v_call,cdr3_aa,cdr3_nt
NA,NA,TRBJ1-3,TRBV6-5,CASSYGQVGGNTIYF,TGTGCCAGCAGTTACGGCCAGGTCGGTGGAAACACCATATATTTT
NA,NA,TRBJ2-1,TRBV12-3/TRBV12-4,CASSPGTYNEQFF,TGTGCCAGCAGTCCAGGGACCTACAATGAGCAGTTCTTC
NA,few,TRBJ2-7,TRBV2,CASSDPPGSGAYEQYF,TGTGCCAGCAGTGACCCCCCGGGGTCGGGGGCGTACGAGCAGTACTTC
TRBD2,medium-sized,TRBJ2-5,TRBV28,CASSLLAGGEETQYF,TGTGCCAGCAGTTTACTAGCGGGGGGAGAGGAGACCCAGTACTTC
NA,few,TRBJ2-7,TRBV2,CASSEEDEQYF,TGTGCCAGCAGTGAGGAGGACGAGCAGTACTTC
NA,NA,TRBJ1-1,TRBV14,CASSQDWGEAFF,TGTGCCAGCAGCCAAGATTGGGGTGAAGCTTTCTTT
NA,NA,TRBJ1-1,TRBV19,CASTTRNTEAFF,TGTGCCAGTACAACCAGAAACACTGAAGCTTTCTTT
TRBD2,NA,TRBJ2-2,TRBV5-1,CASTPGGGNTTNDTGELFF,TGCGCCAGTACTCCCGGCGGGGGGAACACGACAAATGACACCGGGGAGCTGTTTTTT
NA,NA,TRBJ1-6,TRBV5-1,CASSSSGGYSPLHF,TGCGCCAGCAGCTCCAGCGGCGGATATTCACCCCTCCACTTT
NA,NA,TRBJ1-3,TRBV9,CASSLRSEEDTIYF,TGTGCCAGCAGCCTCCGGTCCGAAGAAGACACCATATATTTT
NA,NA,TRBJ1-1,TRBV6-5,CASRQGVNTEAFF,TGTGCCAGCAGACAGGGAGTGAACACTGAAGCTTTCTTT
NA,NA,TRBJ2-7,TRBV5-6,CASSFGEGRASYEQYF,TGTGCCAGCAGCTTTGGAGAGGGGAGAGCCTCCTACGAGCAGTACTTC
TRBD1,NA,TRBJ1-6,TRBV27,CASRRDRDNSPLHF,TGTGCCAGCAGACGGGACAGGGATAATTCACCCCTCCACTTT
TRBD1,once,TRBJ2-3,TRBV15,CATSRADRENTDTQYF,TGTGCCACCAGCAGAGCCGACAGGGAGAACACAGATACGCAGTATTTT
NA,NA,TRBJ1-1,TRBV5-1,CASSLVADRYTEAFF,TGCGCCAGCAGCTTAGTCGCCGACAGATACACTGAAGCTTTCTTT
NA,NA,TRBJ2-7,TRBV3-1/TRBV3-2,CASSQDPGPRYEQYF,TGTGCCAGCAGCCAAGATCCCGGGCCGCGCTACGAGCAGTACTTC
TRBD1,NA,TRBJ2-1,TRBV6-5,CASRNRDSLLNEQFF,TGTGCCAGCAGGAACCGGGACAGTCTACTCAATGAGCAGTTCTTC
TRBD2,few,TRBJ2-3,TRBV6-6,CASSYSGSSGADTQYF,TGTGCCAGCAGTTACTCAGGGTCTAGCGGGGCAGATACGCAGTATTTT
NA,NA,TRBJ1-2,TRBV18,CASSPPTGGKGGYTF,TGTGCCAGCTCACCACCGACGGGGGGCAAGGGTGGCTACACCTTC
NA,NA,TRBJ1-2,TRBV15,CATSRADRNYGYTF,TGTGCCACCAGCAGGGCCGACCGCAACTATGGCTACACCTTC
NA,NA,TRBJ1-1,TRBV6-5,CASIGIMNTEAFF,TGTGCCAGCATTGGGATCATGAACACTGAAGCTTTCTTT
NA,NA,TRBJ2-1,TRBV3-1/TRBV3-2,CASSQDRYNEQFF,TGTGCCAGCAGCCAAGACAGGTACAATGAGCAGTTCTTC
NA,NA,TRBJ2-3,TRBV9,CASSASTVSTQYF,TGTGCCAGCAGCGCCTCGACAGTAAGTACGCAGTATTTT
NA,NA,TRBJ2-2,TRBV5-1,CASTAPQTGGELFF,TGCGCCAGCACCGCCCCCCAGACGGGCGGGGAGCTGTTTTTT
NA,NA,TRBJ1-2,TRBV28,CASSTHSAYGYTF,TGTGCCAGCAGTACTCACAGTGCCTATGGCTACACCTTC
NA,NA,TRBJ1-2,TRBV10-2,CASTYDRNYGYTF,TGCGCCAGCACCTACGACAGGAACTATGGCTACACCTTC